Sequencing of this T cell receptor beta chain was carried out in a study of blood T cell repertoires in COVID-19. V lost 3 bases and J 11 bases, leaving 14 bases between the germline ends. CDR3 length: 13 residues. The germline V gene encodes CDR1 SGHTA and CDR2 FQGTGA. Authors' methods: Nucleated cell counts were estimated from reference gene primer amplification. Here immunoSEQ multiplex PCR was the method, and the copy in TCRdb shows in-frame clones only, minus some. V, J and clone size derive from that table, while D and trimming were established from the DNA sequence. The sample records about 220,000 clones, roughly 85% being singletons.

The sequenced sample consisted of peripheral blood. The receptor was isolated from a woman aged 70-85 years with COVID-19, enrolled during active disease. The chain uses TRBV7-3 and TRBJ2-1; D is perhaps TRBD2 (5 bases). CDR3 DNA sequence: TGTGCCAGCAGCTTGGAGGTAGGGAATAAGCAGTTCTTC. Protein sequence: CASSLEVGNKQFF. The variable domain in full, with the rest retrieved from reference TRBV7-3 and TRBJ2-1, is GAGVSQTPSNKVTEKGKYVELRCDPISGHTALYWYRQSLGQGPEFLIYFQGTGAADDSGLPNDRFFAVRPEGSVSTLKIQRTERGDSAVYLCASSLEVGNKQFFGPGTRLTVL.